These 22 T cell receptor beta chains share one sample of origin, sequenced in a study of cytomegalovirus exposure and HLA in healthy donors. Profiling relied on immunoSEQ multiplex PCR, and the TCRdb table lists in-frame clones only, not all of them. The sample contains some 140,000 clones, roughly 86% of which appear only once. Sample: PBMCs. Source of these receptors: a woman in her 30s in good health and CMV-seronegative.

The chain links TRBV2 to TRBJ2-1, with TRBD2 matching 7 bases. This CDR3 spans 14 amino acids. Germline trimming cut 3 bases from V and 7 bases from J; bases unmatched to any gene: 6. Germline loops: CDR1 SNHLY, CDR2 FYNNEI. The chain's CDR3 is CASSEEAGLNEQFF. The CDR3, as DNA: TGTGCCAGCAGTGAGGAAGCGGGACTAAATGAGCAGTTCTTC.

The chain employs TRBV5-6 and TRBJ2-1; no firm D call. CDR1 SGHDT and CDR2 YYEEEE come from the germline V gene. The CDR3 sequence is 16 residues long. Between the trimmed V and J ends, which lost 3 bases and 0 bases, there was a span of 13 bases. Here the CDR3 DNA reads TGTGCCAGCAGCTCACGAAGACTGAGCTCCTACAATGAGCAGTTCTTC. Translated, it gives CASSSRRLSSYNEQFF.

This sequence joins TRBV5-1 and TRBJ2-3; TRBD2 might be the D (6 bases). CDR1 and CDR2 (germline): SGHRS, YFSETQ. Trimming took 5 bases from V and 1 from J, leaving 17 bases between them. This CDR3 contains 16 residues. This chain's CDR3 is CASRGRASVGTDTQYF. The CDR3 DNA reads TGCGCCAGCAGAGGCCGCGCTAGCGTCGGCACAGATACGCAGTATTTT.

DNA of the CDR3: TGTGCCAGCAGCCCTAGCGGAGGGAAGGGGGGCTACACCTTC. This sequence encodes CASSPSGGKGGYTF. The chain uses TRBV7-9 and TRBJ1-2; tentatively, D is TRBD1 (5 bases). Trimming took 5 bases from V and 8 from J, leaving 18 bases between them. The CDR3 is 14 residues long. Germline-derived CDR1 and CDR2 are SEHNR and FQNEAQ (reference sequence).

DNA of the CDR3: TGCGCCAGCAGCTTGCAAGGGGGAGGGAGCTATGGCTACACCTTC. It yields the protein CASSLQGGGSYGYTF. The chain couples TRBV5-1 to TRBJ1-2, with D tentatively TRBD1 (6 bases). Germline-derived CDR1 and CDR2 are SGHRS and YFSETQ. The CDR3 extends over 15 amino acids. The V end was cut by 1 base, the J end by 4 bases, with 14 bases between.

The V call is TRBV30, the J call TRBJ1-5; D uncertain. Germline V gene sequence: CDR1 GTSNPN, CDR2 SVGIG (reference sequence). This CDR3 region has 13 residues. V gave up 0 bases and J gave up 4 bases, with 7 bases separating them. CDR3 bases: TGTGCCTGGAGTGTAGGAGTAAATCAGCCCCAGCATTTT. Amino acid sequence: CAWSVGVNQPQHF. Full variable domain (rest looked up from reference TRBV30 and TRBJ1-5): SQTIHQWPATLVQPVGSPLSLECTVEGTSNPNLYWYRQAAGRGLQLLFYSVGIGQISSEVPQNLSASRPQDRQFILSSKKLLLSDSGFYLCAWSVGVNQPQHFGDGTRLSIL.

This clone was picked up one time. The chain combines TRBV5-1 with TRBJ2-3, with 11 bases matching TRBD2. The CDR3 runs 14 residues. The V and J ends lost 0 bases and 6 bases, in that order; junction bases with no gene match: 0. Germline CDR1 is SGHRS and CDR2 is YFSETQ. Here the CDR3 DNA reads TGCGCCAGCAGCTTGGGGACTAGCGGGGATACGCAGTATTTT. Translation gives CASSLGTSGDTQYF.

This clone was seen only a few times. The rearrangement uses TRBV5-1 and TRBJ2-7; a possible D gene is TRBD1 (6 bases). V lost 6 bases and J 2 bases, leaving 18 bases between the germline ends. The CDR3 runs 15 residues. Per the germline V gene, CDR1 is SGHRS and CDR2 is YFSETQ. The DNA for the CDR3 is TGCGCCAGCACCTCACAGTCCAGGGGTACCTACGAGCAGTACTTC. It is translated as CASTSQSRGTYEQYF.

V is TRBV21-1 and J is TRBJ1-3; the table's TRBD1 call for D was not verified on the DNA. TRBV21-1 is a known pseudogene. The CDR3 contains 14 residues. The DNA of the CDR3 is TGTGCCAGCAGCCAGTGTACAGGGGGAAACACCATATATTTT. Translation: CASSQCTGGNTIYF.

The chain has TRBV19 and TRBJ1-5, with TRBD1 identical over 7 bases. Trimming removed 3 bases from V and 6 bases from J; junction bases left unmatched: 8. This CDR3 contains 15 residues. Germline V CDR1 and CDR2: LNHDA, SQIVND (reference sequence). The CDR3 region is CASSIDRAGGQPQHF. The DNA of the CDR3 is TGTGCCAGTAGTATCGACAGGGCGGGAGGTCAGCCCCAGCATTTT.

The chain joins TRBV9 to TRBJ2-1; D perhaps matches TRBD1 (6 bases). The CDR3 covers 16 residues. The V gene's germline CDR1 is SGDLS and CDR2 YYNGEE. Deletions cut 0 bases from V and 3 bases from J, with 13 bases between. The CDR3 loop is CASSVEGVGIYNEQFF. CDR3 bases: TGTGCCAGCAGCGTAGAGGGGGTCGGCATCTACAATGAGCAGTTCTTC.

The genes are TRBV2 and TRBJ1-2; 7 nucleotides line up with TRBD1. Trimming took 2 bases from V and 8 from J; bases not matched to a gene: 11. The CDR3 runs 15 residues. Germline V lookup: CDR1 SNHLY, CDR2 FYNNEI. The CDR3 DNA is TGTGCCAGCAGTGAACAGGGGGGCCCCTCCGGAGGCTACACCTTC. Its translation: CASSEQGGPSGGYTF. The full variable domain, its missing parts supplied by reference TRBV2 and TRBJ1-2, is EPEVTQTPSHQVTQMGQEVILRCVPISNHLYFYWYRQILGQKVEFLVSFYNNEISEKSEIFDDQFSVERPDGSNFTLKIRSTKLEDSAMYFCASSEQGGPSGGYTFGSGTRLTVV.

The chain links TRBV6-6 to TRBJ2-5, with D perhaps matching TRBD2 (5 bases). The CDR3 length is 14 residues. Germline loops: CDR1 MNHNY, CDR2 SVGAGI (reference sequence). V lost 6 bases and J lost 5, with 16 bases in between. CDR3: CASSSTRNGETQYF. The CDR3 DNA reads as TGTGCCAGCAGCTCAACTAGAAACGGTGAGACCCAGTACTTC.

A single count supports this clone. This chain connects TRBV30 to TRBJ2-1; possible D gene TRBD2, 5 bases. CDR3 length: 14 residues. The germline V gene has CDR1 GTSNPN and CDR2 SVGIG (reference sequence). V lost 2 bases, J lost 2 bases, and 10 bases lay in between. The CDR3 DNA reads TGTGCCTGGAGTCCCGGGGTTACCTACAATGAGCAGTTCTTC. It codes for CAWSPGVTYNEQFF.

V gene TRBV19 combines with J gene TRBJ1-4; a possible D gene is TRBD1 (5 bases). The V gene lost 10 bases and the J gene lost 8 bases, with 23 bases spanning the gap. The CDR3 loop spans 15 amino acids. The germline V gene encodes CDR1 LNHDA and CDR2 SQIVND (reference sequence). CDR3 protein: CATKKVFGATEKLFF. The CDR3 nucleotides read TGTGCCACCAAGAAGGTGTTTGGGGCTACAGAAAAACTGTTTTTT.

This clone appeared once. The rearrangement joins TRBV2 to TRBJ1-1; the D is unclear. The ends were cut back, 1 base at V and 4 bases at J, with 10 bases in the middle. The CDR3 loop spans 14 amino acids. Germline V gene lookup returns CDR1 SNHLY and CDR2 FYNNEI. CDR3 loop: CASSEGAKRTEAFF. In nucleotides, the CDR3 is TGTGCCAGCAGTGAAGGAGCCAAACGCACTGAAGCTTTCTTT.

This clone occurred once. Other DNA sequences in the same sample also yield this CDR3. V and J are TRBV29-1 and TRBJ1-2, with TRBD1 as a possible D gene (6 bases). The CDR3 consists of 11 residues. Germline V lookup: CDR1 SQVTM, CDR2 ANQGSEA. The V end was cut by 6 bases, the J end by 2 bases, with 7 bases between. The CDR3 loop reads CSVGQNYGYTF. The CDR3 DNA follows: TGCAGCGTAGGACAGAACTATGGCTACACCTTC.

The V gene is TRBV4-2, the J gene TRBJ1-2, with 7 nucleotides matching TRBD1. Trimming at V came to 5 bases and at J to 8 bases, leaving 8 bases not matched to a gene. Germline CDR1 reads LGHNA; CDR2 reads YNFKEQ. This CDR3 spans 13 amino acids. The CDR3 DNA reads TGTGCCAGCAGCGCGCGACAGGGACAAGGCTACACCTTC. Translating gives CASSARQGQGYTF.

This chain links TRBV7-2 with TRBJ2-1; TRBD1 matches at 10 bases. The V and J ends lost 5 bases and 6 bases, in that order; junction bases with no gene match: 7. The CDR3 is made up of 15 amino acids. Germline loops: CDR1 SGHTA, CDR2 FQGNSA. CDR3 nucleotides: TGTGCCAGCAGCCCGGCCGGGACAGGGGCCAATGAGCAGTTCTTC. It translates to CASSPAGTGANEQFF.

V and J are TRBV4-2 and TRBJ1-6; the D is unclear. Trimming took off 3 bases at V and 1 base at J, with 13 bases between the two ends. Looked up from germline, CDR1 is LGHNA and CDR2 is YNFKEQ. The CDR3 consists of 17 residues. The CDR3 sequence is CASSQVIEGSYNSPLHF. The DNA of the CDR3 is TGTGCCAGCAGCCAGGTGATAGAGGGATCCTATAATTCACCCCTCCACTTT.

This chain links TRBV2 with TRBJ1-3; 10 bases fit TRBD1. V gave up 9 bases and J gave up 0 bases; unmatched junction bases: 8. Germline V gene data show CDR1 as SNHLY and CDR2 as FYNNEI. The CDR3 spans 16 residues. The CDR3 DNA is TGTGCCAGTTTGGGGGACAGGGGACTCTCTGGAAACACCATATATTTT. Translating it yields CASLGDRGLSGNTIYF.

This chain links TRBV2 with TRBJ2-5; D not certain. The CDR3 consists of 18 residues. Between the trimmed V and J ends, which lost 8 bases and 3 bases, there was a span of 28 bases. Germline CDR1 reads SNHLY; CDR2 reads FYNNEI. The CDR3 DNA reads as TGTGCCAGCGGCGATTCTTCTTTTAGAGGCCTCCTGGAAGAGACCCAGTACTTC. This sequence encodes CASGDSSFRGLLEETQYF. Based on the CDR3 plus reference TRBV2 and TRBJ2-5, the full variable domain is EPEVTQTPSHQVTQMGQEVILRCVPISNHLYFYWYRQILGQKVEFLVSFYNNEISEKSEIFDDQFSVERPDGSNFTLKIRSTKLEDSAMYFCASGDSSFRGLLEETQYFGPGTRLLVL.